This passage covers 13 T cell receptor beta chains from one sample sequenced in a study of T cells in tuberculosis. The table came from immunoSEQ multiplex PCR; TCRdb's copy has only in-frame clones and leaves some out. The top ten hold over 1.1% of the sample, which has approximately 49,000 clones, roughly 95% seen once. The time point denotes: new active TB diagnosis, blood taken before or within 7 days of starting treatment. The sample was PBMCs, taken at tuberculosis diagnosis. The origin of the receptors is an adult with tuberculosis.

The J gene is TRBJ1-5, the V gene TRBV28, with D perhaps matching TRBD1 (5 bases). Germline CDR1 MDHEN, CDR2 SYDVKM. The CDR3 is 15 amino acids. The V and J ends lost 4 bases and 1 base respectively, with 11 bases between them. CDR3 in DNA: TGTGCCAGCAGTTGGGACTCAGGCAGCAATCAGCCCCAGCATTTT. Its translation is CASSWDSGSNQPQHF.

This chain connects TRBV7-2 to TRBJ2-7, with 8 positions matching TRBD2. J gave up 6 bases and V 0 bases, and 4 bases lay outside the gene matches. The CDR3 runs 14 residues. Germline CDR1 reads SGHTA; CDR2 reads FQGNSA. CDR3: CASSLASGKSEQYF. Written as DNA, the CDR3 is TGTGCCAGCAGCTTAGCTAGCGGGAAATCCGAGCAGTACTTC. Drawing the rest from reference TRBV7-2 and TRBJ2-7, the complete variable domain is GAGVSQSPSNKVTEKGKDVELRCDPISGHTALYWYRQSLGQGLEFLIYFQGNSAPDKSGLPSDRFSAERTGGSVSTLTIQRTQQEDSAVYLCASSLASGKSEQYFGPGTRLTVT.

The chain employs TRBV18 and TRBJ1-3; D unresolved. This CDR3 has 14 residues. V shed 6 bases and J shed 7 bases, with 16 bases lying between them. Germline V lookup: CDR1 KGHSH, CDR2 LQKENI. This chain's CDR3 is CASSPSAVGNTIYF. For the CDR3, the DNA is TGTGCCAGCTCCCCTAGCGCCGTTGGGAACACCATATATTTT.

This chain uses TRBV15 with TRBJ2-5; D perhaps matches TRBD1 (5 bases). This CDR3 contains 15 residues. The V gene's germline CDR1 is LNHNV and CDR2 YYDKDF (reference sequence). V shed 4 bases and J shed 5 bases, with 17 bases lying between them. The CDR3 is CATSNPLTGSETQYF. The CDR3 DNA sequence: TGTGCCACCAGCAATCCTTTAACAGGATCGGAGACCCAGTACTTC.

This clone was observed once. The chain is built from TRBV29-1 and TRBJ2-3; 8 nucleotides match TRBD1. This CDR3 region has 14 residues. The germline V gene has CDR1 SQVTM and CDR2 ANQGSEA. J was trimmed by 0 bases and V by 7 bases; bases with no gene match: 6. The CDR3 region has the DNA TGCAGCGCCCGACAGGGGACAAGCACAGATACGCAGTATTTT. It codes for CSARQGTSTDTQYF.

This sequence joins TRBV7-2 and TRBJ2-1; a weak D match, TRBD2 (6 bases). The CDR3 is made up of 18 amino acids. V was trimmed by 3 bases and J by 4 bases, leaving 22 bases between them. CDR1 is SGHTA, CDR2 FQGNSA, per germline. CDR3 in DNA: TGTGCCAGCAGCTTCTCAAGGGCCCGGGACTCCTTTTACAATGAGCAGTTCTTC. This codes for CASSFSRARDSFYNEQFF.

The chain uses TRBV9 and TRBJ1-3; 9 nucleotides align to TRBD1. The CDR3 length is 16 residues. The germline V gene has CDR1 SGDLS and CDR2 YYNGEE. V was clipped by 4 bases and J by 4 bases; unmatched bases: 9. CDR3 sequence (DNA): TGTGCCAGCAGCACCCTCACAGGGGGCTTGGGAAACACCATATATTTT. Its translation: CASSTLTGGLGNTIYF.

This rearrangement joins TRBV5-1 to TRBJ2-1; D might be TRBD2 (5 bases). The germline V and J ends were trimmed by 0 bases and 8 bases, with 6 bases remaining between them. The CDR3 runs 12 residues. Germline CDR1 is SGHRS and CDR2 is YFSETQ. CDR3 in amino acids: CASSLADYEQFF. The CDR3 region has the DNA TGCGCCAGCAGCTTGGCGGACTATGAGCAGTTCTTC.

The rearrangement uses TRBV15 and TRBJ1-6; D is unclear. The germline gives CDR1 LNHNV, CDR2 YYDKDF (reference sequence). The V end lost 0 bases, the J end lost 10 bases, and 10 bases lay between the germline ends. There are 14 residues in the CDR3. The CDR3 DNA reads as TGTGCCACCAGCAGAGAATTTATCCTATCACCCCTCCACTTT. Protein product: CATSREFILSPLHF.

This CDR3 reads CASSSRTGTNTGELFF. DNA for the CDR3: TGTGCCAGCAGCTCTCGGACAGGGACGAACACCGGGGAGCTGTTTTTT. The V call is TRBV5-6, the J call TRBJ2-2, with 8 nucleotides matching TRBD1. Trimming at V came to 3 bases and at J to 0 bases, leaving 4 bases not matched to a gene. Germline lookup yields CDR1 SGHDT and CDR2 YYEEEE. CDR3 length: 16 amino acids. The full variable domain, completed using reference TRBV5-6 and TRBJ2-2, is DAGVTQSPTHLIKTRGQQVTLRCSPKSGHDTVSWYQQALGQGPQFIFQYYEEEERQRGNFPDRFSGHQFPNYSSELNVNALLLGDSALYLCASSSRTGTNTGELFFGEGSRLTVL.

The chain recombines TRBV2 with TRBJ1-2; 8 bases are shared with TRBD1. The J segment lost 5 bases and the V segment lost 6 bases, leaving 11 bases of the junction unmatched. Germline CDR1 reads SNHLY; CDR2 reads FYNNEI. The CDR3 runs 15 residues. CDR3 nucleotide sequence: TGTGCCAGCAGAGCCGACAGGGGTCGAGGGTATGGCTACACCTTC. Protein: CASRADRGRGYGYTF.

The chain has TRBV5-1 and TRBJ2-1; D is ambiguous. Trimming took 0 bases from V and 3 from J, leaving 10 bases between them. In germline, CDR1 is SGHRS, CDR2 YFSETQ. The CDR3 spans 15 residues. This chain's CDR3 is CASSLVYGDYNEQFF. For the CDR3, the DNA is TGCGCCAGCAGCTTGGTTTACGGAGACTACAATGAGCAGTTCTTC.

V gene TRBV7-2 combines with J gene TRBJ1-3, with D maybe TRBD1 (5 bases). The CDR3 runs 15 residues. Germline loops: CDR1 SGHTA, CDR2 FQGNSA. Deletions cut 5 bases from V and 2 bases from J, with 13 bases between. CDR3 sequence: CASSPRRGAGNTIYF. The DNA of the CDR3 is TGTGCCAGCAGCCCCCGACGGGGGGCTGGAAACACCATATATTTT.